This T cell receptor beta chain comes out of a study of memory CD4+ T cells and cytomegalovirus serostatus. Profiling relied on immunoSEQ multiplex PCR, and the TCRdb table lists in-frame clones only, not all of them. The sample lists roughly 67,000 clones, 76% occurring once. The sort gate was single viable CD3+CD4+CD8-CD45RO+ cells for memory CD4+ T cells. Whole-study findings and limits: A US-trained random forest predicted CMV serostatus with median AUC about 0.92. About 40% of the roughly 160 known CMV-associated TCRbeta sequences appeared in CD4+ memory.

As for this clone: The antigen remains undetermined.

This CDR3 has 17 residues. The sequenced sample was memory CD4+ T cells from blood. The clonotype was recovered from an adult in good health and CMV-seropositive. The rearrangement uses TRBV21-1 and TRBJ1-5; the table names TRBD1, a call not compared with the DNA. TRBV21-1 is classified as a pseudogene. The CDR3 bases are TGTGCCAGCAGCAAAGAACGGACAGGGGAATGCAATCAGCCCCAGCATTTT. Its protein product is CASSKERTGECNQPQHF.